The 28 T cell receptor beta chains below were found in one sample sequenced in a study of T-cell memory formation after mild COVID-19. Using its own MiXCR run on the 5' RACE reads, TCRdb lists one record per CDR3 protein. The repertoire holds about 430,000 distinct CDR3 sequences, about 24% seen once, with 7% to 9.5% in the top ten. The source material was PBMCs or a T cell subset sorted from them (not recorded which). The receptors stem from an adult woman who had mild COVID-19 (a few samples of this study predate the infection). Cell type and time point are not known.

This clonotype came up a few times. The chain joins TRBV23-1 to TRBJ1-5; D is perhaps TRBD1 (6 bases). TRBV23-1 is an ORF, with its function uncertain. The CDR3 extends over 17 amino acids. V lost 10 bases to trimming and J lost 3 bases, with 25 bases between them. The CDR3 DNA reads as TGCGCCACCAATTTGTCCCGCTGGACAGCATACAATCAGCCCCAGCATTTT. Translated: CATNLSRWTAYNQPQHF.

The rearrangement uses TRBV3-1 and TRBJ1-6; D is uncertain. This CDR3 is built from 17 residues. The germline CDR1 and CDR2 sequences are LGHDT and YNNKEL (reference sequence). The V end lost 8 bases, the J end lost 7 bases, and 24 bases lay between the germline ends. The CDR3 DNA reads TGTGCCAGCCGGCCTCATAGGGCCGGGGTCGGAAATTCACCCCTCCACTTT. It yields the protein CASRPHRAGVGNSPLHF.

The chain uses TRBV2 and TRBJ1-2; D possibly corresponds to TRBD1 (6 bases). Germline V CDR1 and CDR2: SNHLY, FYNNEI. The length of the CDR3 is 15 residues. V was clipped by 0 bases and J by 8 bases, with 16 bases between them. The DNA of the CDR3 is TGTGCCAGCAGTGAAGCGCTTTCGGGGGGCGGCGGCTACACCTTC. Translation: CASSEALSGGGGYTF. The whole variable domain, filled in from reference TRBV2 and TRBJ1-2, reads EPEVTQTPSHQVTQMGQEVILRCVPISNHLYFYWYRQILGQKVEFLVSFYNNEISEKSEIFDDQFSVERPDGSNFTLKIRSTKLEDSAMYFCASSEALSGGGGYTFGSGTRLTVV.

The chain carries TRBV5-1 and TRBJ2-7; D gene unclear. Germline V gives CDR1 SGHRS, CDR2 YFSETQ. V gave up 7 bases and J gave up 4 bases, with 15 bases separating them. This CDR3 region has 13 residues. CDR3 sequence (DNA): TGCGCCAGCCAGGACGTGGGCCCTTACGAGCAGTACTTC. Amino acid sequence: CASQDVGPYEQYF.

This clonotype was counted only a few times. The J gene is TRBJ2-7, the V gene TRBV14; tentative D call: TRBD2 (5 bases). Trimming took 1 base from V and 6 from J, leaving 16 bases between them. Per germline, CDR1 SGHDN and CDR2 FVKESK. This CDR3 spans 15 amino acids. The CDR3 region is CASSQVKGARREQYF. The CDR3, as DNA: TGTGCCAGCAGCCAAGTTAAGGGAGCCCGGCGCGAGCAGTACTTC.

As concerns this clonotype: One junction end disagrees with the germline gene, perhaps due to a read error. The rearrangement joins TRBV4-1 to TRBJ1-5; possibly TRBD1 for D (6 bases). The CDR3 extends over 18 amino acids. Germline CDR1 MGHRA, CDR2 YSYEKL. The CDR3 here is CASSQEAVQGRYNQPKHF. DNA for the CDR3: TGCGCCAGCAGCCAAGAGGCCGTTCAGGGGAGATACAATCAGCCCAAGCATTTT.

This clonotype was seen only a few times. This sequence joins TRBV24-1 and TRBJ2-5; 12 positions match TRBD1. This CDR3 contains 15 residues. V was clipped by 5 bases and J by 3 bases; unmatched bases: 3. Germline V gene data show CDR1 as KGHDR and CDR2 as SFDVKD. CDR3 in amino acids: CATSVGTGGKETQYF. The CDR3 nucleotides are TGTGCCACCAGTGTAGGGACAGGGGGCAAAGAGACCCAGTACTTC.

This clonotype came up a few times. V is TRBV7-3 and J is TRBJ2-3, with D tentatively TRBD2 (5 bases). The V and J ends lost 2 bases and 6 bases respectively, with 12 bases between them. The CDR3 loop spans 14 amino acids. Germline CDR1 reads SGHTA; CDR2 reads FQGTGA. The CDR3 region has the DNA TGTGCCAGCAGCTTAGGCGGTAGCGCTGATACGCAGTATTTT. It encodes CASSLGGSADTQYF.

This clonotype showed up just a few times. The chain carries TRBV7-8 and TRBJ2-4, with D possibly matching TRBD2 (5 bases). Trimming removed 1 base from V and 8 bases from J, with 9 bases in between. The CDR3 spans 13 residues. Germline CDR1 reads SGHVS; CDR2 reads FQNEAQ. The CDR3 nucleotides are TGTGCCAGCAGCTTAGGAGGGATACACATTCAGTACTTC. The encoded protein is CASSLGGIHIQYF.

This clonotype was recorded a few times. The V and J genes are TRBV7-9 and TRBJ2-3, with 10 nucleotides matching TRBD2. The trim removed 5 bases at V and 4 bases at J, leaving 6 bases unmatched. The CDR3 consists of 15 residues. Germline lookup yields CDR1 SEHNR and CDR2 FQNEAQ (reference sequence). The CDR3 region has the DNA TGTGCCAGCAGCGCGGGACTAGCGTTTGCAGATACGCAGTATTTT. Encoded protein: CASSAGLAFADTQYF.

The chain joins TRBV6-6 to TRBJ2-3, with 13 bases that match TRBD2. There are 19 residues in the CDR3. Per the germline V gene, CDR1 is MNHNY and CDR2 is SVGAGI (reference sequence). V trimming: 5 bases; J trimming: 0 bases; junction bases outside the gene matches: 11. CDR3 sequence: CASSTTSGGLRYSTDTQYF. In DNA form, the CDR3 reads TGTGCCAGCAGTACGACTAGCGGGGGGCTCCGGTACAGCACAGATACGCAGTATTTT.

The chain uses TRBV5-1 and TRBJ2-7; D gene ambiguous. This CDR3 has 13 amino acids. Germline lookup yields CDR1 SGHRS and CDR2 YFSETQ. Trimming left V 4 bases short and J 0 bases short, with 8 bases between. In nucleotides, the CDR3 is TGCGCCAGCAGCGGGCAGGCCTCCTACGAGCAGTACTTC. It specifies CASSGQASYEQYF.

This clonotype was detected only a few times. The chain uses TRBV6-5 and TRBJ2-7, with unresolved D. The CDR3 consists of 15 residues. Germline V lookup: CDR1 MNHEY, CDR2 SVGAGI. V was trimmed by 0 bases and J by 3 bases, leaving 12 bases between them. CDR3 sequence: CASSYSGNPLYEQYF. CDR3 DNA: TGTGCCAGCAGTTACTCGGGGAACCCTCTCTACGAGCAGTACTTC.

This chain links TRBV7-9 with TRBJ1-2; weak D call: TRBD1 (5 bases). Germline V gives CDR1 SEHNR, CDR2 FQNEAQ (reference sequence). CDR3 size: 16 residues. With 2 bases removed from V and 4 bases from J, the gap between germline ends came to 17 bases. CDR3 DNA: TGTGCCAGCAGCTTACGCCATCGGGACGGAGGCTATGGCTACACCTTC. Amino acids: CASSLRHRDGGYGYTF.

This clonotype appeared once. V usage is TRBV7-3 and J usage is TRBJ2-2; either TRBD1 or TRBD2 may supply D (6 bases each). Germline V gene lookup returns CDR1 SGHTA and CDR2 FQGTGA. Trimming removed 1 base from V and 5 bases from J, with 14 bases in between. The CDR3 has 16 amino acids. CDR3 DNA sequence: TGTGCCAGCAGCTTAAACGGGGGCCTGGGGACCGGGGAGCTGTTTTTT. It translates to CASSLNGGLGTGELFF.

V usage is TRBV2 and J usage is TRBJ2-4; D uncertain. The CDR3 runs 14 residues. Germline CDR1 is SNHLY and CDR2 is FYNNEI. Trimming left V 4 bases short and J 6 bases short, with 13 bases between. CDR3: CASSVPVGSNIQYF. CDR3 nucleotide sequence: TGTGCCAGCAGTGTTCCAGTAGGTTCAAACATTCAGTACTTC.

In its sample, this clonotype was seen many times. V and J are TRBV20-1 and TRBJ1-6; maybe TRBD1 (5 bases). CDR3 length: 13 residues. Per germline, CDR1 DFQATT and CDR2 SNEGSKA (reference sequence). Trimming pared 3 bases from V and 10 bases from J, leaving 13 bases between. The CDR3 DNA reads TGCAGTGCTAGTCGGGGGGATAGATCACCCCTCCACTTT. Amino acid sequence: CSASRGDRSPLHF.

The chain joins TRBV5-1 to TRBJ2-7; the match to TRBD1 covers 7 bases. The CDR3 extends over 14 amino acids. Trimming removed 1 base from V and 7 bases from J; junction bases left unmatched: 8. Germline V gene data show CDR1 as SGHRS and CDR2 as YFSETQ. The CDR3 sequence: CASSLIDRAGEQYF. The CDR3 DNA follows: TGCGCCAGCAGCTTGATCGACAGGGCAGGGGAGCAGTACTTC.

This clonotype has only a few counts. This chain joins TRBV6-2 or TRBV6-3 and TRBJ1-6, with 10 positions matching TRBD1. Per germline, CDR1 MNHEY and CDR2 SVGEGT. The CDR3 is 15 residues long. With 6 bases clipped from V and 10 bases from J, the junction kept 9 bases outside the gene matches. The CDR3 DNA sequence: TGTGCCAGCAGGGCCACCGGGACAGGGGCATCACCCCTCCACTTT. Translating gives CASRATGTGASPLHF.

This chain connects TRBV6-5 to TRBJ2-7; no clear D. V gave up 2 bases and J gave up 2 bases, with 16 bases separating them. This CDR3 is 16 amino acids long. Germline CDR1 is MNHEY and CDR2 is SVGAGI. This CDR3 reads CASSYHRRQAAYEQYF. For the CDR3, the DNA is TGTGCCAGCAGTTACCATCGCCGTCAAGCAGCCTACGAGCAGTACTTC.

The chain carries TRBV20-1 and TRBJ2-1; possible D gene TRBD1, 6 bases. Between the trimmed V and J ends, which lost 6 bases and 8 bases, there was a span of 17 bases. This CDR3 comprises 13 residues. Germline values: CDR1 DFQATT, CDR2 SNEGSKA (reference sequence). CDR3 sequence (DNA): TGCAGTGCCCCCCGGACAGAAATATATGAGCAGTTCTTC. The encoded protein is CSAPRTEIYEQFF.

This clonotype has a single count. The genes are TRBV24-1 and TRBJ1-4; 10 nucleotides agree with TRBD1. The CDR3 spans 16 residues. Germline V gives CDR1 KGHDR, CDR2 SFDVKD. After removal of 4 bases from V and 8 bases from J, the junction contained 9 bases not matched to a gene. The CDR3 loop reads CATSESTGGLREKLFF. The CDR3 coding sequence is TGTGCCACCAGTGAGTCGACAGGGGGCCTTCGAGAAAAACTGTTTTTT.

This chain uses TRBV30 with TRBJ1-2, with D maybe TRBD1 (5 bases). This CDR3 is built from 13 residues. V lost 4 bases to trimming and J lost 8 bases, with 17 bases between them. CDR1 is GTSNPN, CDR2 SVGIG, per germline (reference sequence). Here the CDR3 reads CAWTVTVQSGYTF. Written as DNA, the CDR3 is TGTGCCTGGACGGTGACAGTCCAGTCGGGCTACACCTTC.

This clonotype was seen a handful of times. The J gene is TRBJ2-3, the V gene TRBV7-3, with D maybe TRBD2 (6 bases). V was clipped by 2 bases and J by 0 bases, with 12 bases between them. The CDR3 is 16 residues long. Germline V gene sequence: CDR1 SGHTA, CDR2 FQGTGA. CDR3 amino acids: CASSLWGGTSTDTQYF. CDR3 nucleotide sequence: TGTGCCAGCAGCTTATGGGGTGGGACTAGCACAGATACGCAGTATTTT. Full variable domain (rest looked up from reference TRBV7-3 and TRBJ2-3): GAGVSQTPSNKVTEKGKYVELRCDPISGHTALYWYRQSLGQGPEFLIYFQGTGAADDSGLPNDRFFAVRPEGSVSTLKIQRTERGDSAVYLCASSLWGGTSTDTQYFGPGTRLTVL.

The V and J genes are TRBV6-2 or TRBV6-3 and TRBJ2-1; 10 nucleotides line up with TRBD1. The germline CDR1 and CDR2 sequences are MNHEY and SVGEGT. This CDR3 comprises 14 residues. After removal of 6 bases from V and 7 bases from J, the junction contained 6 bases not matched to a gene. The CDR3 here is CASRRTGGSNEQFF. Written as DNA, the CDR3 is TGTGCCAGCAGGCGGACAGGGGGGAGTAATGAGCAGTTCTTC.

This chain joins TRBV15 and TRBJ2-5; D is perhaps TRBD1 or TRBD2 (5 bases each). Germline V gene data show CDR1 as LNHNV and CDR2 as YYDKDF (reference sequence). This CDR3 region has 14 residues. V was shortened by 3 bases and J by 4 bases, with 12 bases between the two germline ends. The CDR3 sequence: CATSRGDPGETQYF. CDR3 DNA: TGTGCCACCAGCAGGGGGGACCCCGGAGAGACCCAGTACTTC.

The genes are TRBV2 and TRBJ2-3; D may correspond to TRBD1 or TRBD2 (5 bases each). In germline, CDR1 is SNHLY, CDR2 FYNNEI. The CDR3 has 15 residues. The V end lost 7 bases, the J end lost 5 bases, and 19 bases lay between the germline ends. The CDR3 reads CASTGPSKGGDTQYF. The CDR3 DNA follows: TGTGCCAGCACGGGACCCTCCAAAGGTGGAGATACGCAGTATTTT.

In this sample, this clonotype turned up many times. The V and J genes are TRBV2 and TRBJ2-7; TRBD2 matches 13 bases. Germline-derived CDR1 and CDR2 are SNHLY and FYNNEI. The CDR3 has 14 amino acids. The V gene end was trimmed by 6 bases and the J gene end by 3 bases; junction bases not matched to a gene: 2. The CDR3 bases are TGTGCCAGCAGGGGACTAGCGGGACGCTACGAGCAGTACTTC. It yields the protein CASRGLAGRYEQYF.